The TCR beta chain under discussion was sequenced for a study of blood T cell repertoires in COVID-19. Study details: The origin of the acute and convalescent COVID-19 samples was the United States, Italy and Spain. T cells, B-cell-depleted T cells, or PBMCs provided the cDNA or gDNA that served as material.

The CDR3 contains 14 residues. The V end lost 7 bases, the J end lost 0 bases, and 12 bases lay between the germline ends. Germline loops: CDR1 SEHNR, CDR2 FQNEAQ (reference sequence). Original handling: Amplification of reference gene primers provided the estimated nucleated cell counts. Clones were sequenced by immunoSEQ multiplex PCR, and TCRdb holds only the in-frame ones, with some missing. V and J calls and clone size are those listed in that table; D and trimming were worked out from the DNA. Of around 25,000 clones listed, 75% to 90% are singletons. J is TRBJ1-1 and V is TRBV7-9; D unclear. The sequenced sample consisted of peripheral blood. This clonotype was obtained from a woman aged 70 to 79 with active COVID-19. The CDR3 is CASTPGGVNTEAFF. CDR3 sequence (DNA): TGTGCCAGCACCCCCGGCGGAGTGAACACTGAAGCTTTCTTT.